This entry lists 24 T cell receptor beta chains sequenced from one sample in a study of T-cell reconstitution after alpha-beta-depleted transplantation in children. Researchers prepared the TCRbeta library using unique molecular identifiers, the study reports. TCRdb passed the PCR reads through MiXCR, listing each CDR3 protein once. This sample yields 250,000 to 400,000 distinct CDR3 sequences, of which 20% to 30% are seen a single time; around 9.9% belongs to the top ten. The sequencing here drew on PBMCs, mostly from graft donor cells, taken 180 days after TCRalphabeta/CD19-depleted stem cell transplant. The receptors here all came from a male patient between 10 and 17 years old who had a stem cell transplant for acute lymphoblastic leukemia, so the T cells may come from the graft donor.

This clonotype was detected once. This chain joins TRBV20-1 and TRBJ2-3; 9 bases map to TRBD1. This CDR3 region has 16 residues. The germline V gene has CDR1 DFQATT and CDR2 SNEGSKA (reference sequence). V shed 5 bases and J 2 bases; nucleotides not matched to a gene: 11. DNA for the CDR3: TGCAGTGCTGGGGACAGGGATTTATTTTTCACAGATACGCAGTATTTT. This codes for CSAGDRDLFFTDTQYF.

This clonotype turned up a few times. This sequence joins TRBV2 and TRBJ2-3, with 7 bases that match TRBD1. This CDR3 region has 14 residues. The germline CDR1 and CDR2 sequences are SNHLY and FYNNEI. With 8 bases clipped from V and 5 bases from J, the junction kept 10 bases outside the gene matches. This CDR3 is CASVQGRGQDTQYF. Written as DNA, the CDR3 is TGTGCCAGCGTACAGGGGCGAGGGCAAGATACGCAGTATTTT.

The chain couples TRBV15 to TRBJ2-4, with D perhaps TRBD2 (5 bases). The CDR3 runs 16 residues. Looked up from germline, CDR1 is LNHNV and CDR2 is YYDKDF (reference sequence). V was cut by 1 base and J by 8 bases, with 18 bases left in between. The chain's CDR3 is CATSRVPEVGFDIQYF. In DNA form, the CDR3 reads TGTGCCACCAGCAGAGTCCCGGAGGTGGGGTTCGACATTCAGTACTTC.

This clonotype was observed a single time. In nucleotides, the CDR3 is TGCGCCAGCAGTGAGTCCGCGGACAGGGGTACAGATACGCAGTATTTT. The encoded protein is CASSESADRGTDTQYF. V usage is TRBV10-1 and J usage is TRBJ2-3, with 9 bases identical to TRBD1. Trimming cost V 0 bases and J 3 bases; bases outside gene matches: 4. This CDR3 region has 16 residues. Germline V gene sequence: CDR1 WNHNN, CDR2 SYGVQD (reference sequence).

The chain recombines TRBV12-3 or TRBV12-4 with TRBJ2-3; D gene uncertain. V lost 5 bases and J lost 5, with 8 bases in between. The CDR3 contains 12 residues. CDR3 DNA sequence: TGTGCCAGCAGTCCCGCTCGAGATACGCAGTATTTT. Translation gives CASSPARDTQYF.

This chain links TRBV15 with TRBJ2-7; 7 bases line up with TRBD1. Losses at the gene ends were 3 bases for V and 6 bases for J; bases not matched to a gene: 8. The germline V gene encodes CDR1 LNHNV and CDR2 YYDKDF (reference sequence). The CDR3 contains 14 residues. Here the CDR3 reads CATSSYRGPLEQYF. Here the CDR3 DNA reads TGTGCCACCAGCAGCTACAGGGGTCCCCTCGAGCAGTACTTC.

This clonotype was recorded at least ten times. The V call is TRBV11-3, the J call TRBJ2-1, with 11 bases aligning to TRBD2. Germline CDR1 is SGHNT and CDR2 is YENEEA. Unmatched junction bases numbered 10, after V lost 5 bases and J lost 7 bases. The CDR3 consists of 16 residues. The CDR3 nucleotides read TGTGCCAGCAGCGACCCCGCTAGCGGGAGGTGGAATGAGCAGTTCTTC. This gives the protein CASSDPASGRWNEQFF.

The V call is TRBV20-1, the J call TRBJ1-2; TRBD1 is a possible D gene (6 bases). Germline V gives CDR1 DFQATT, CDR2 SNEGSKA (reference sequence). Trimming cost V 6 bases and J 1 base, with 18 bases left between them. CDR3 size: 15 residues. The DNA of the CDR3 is TGCAGTGCCACGGACAGACGGTCCAATAACTATGGCTACACCTTC. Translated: CSATDRRSNNYGYTF.

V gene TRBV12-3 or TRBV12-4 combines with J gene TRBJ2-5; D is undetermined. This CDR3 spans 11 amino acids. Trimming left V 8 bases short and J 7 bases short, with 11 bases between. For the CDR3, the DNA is TGTGCCAGCTCGCGCGTCAGGACCCAGTACTTC. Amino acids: CASSRVRTQYF.

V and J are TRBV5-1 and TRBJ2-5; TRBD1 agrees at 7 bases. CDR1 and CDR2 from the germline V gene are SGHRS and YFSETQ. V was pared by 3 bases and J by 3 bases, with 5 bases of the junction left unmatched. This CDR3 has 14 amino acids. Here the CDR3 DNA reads TGCGCCAGCAGCTCGACAGGGATGAAAGAGACCCAGTACTTC. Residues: CASSSTGMKETQYF. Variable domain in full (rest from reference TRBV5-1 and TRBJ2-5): KAGVTQTPRYLIKTRGQQVTLSCSPISGHRSVSWYQQTPGQGLQFLFEYFSETQRNKGNFPGRFSGRQFSNSRSEMNVSTLELGDSALYLCASSSTGMKETQYFGPGTRLLVL.

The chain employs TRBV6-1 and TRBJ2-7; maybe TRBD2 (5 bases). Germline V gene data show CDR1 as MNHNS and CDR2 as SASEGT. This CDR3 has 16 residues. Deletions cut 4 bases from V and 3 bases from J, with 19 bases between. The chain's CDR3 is CASSGVRTLGFYEQYF. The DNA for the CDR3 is TGTGCCAGCAGTGGGGTCAGGACTCTGGGGTTCTACGAGCAGTACTTC.

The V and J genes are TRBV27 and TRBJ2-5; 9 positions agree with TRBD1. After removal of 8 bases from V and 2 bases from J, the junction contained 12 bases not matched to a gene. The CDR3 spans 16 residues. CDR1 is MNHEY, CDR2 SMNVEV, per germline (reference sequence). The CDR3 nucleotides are TGTGCCAGCGGAGAATTCGGGACAGGGCTACAAGAGACCCAGTACTTC. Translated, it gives CASGEFGTGLQETQYF.

The CDR3 reads CSARRSGEAFF. Here the CDR3 DNA reads TGCAGTGCTAGGAGGTCAGGGGAAGCTTTCTTT. This chain links TRBV20-1 with TRBJ1-1; perhaps TRBD1 as D (5 bases). The CDR3 has 11 residues. Per germline, CDR1 DFQATT and CDR2 SNEGSKA (reference sequence). The V end was cut by 3 bases, the J end by 8 bases, with 10 bases between.

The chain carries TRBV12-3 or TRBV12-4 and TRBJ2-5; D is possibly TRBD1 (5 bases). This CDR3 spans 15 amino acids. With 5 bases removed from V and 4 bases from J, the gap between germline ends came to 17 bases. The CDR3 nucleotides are TGTGCCAGCAGTCCCCGCAGACAGAACGGAGAGACCCAGTACTTC. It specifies CASSPRRQNGETQYF.

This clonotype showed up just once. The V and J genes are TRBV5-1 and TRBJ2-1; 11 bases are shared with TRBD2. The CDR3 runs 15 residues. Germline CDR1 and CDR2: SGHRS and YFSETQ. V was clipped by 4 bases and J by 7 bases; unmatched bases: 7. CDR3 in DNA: TGCGCCAGCAGCGAGGGACTAGCGGTTTGGAATGAGCAGTTCTTC. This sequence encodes CASSEGLAVWNEQFF.

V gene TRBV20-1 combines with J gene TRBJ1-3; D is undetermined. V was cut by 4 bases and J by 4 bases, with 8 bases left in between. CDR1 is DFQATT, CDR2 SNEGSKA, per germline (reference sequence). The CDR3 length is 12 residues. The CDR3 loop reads CSAIRGGNTIYF. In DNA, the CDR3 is TGCAGTGCTATACGTGGGGGAAACACCATATATTTT.

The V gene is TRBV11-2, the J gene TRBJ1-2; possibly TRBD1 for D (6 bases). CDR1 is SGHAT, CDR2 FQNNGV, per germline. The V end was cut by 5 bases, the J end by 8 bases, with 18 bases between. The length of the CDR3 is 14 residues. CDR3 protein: CASSPFGGAQGYTF. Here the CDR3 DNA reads TGTGCCAGCAGCCCGTTCGGGGGGGCGCAAGGCTACACCTTC.

CDR3 amino acids: CSARRDSRNIQYF. CDR3 DNA sequence: TGCAGTGCTAGGAGGGACAGCCGGAACATTCAGTACTTC. The V call is TRBV20-1, the J call TRBJ2-4, with TRBD1 matching over 7 bases. V lost 3 bases to trimming and J lost 7 bases; unmatched junction nucleotides: 6. The CDR3 has 13 amino acids. In germline, CDR1 is DFQATT, CDR2 SNEGSKA (reference sequence).

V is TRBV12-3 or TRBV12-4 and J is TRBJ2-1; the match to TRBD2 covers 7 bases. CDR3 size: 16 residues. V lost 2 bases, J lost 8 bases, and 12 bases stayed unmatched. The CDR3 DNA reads TGTGCCAGCAGTTTAAGGGACTTCGGGAGGTACGATGAGCAGTTCTTC. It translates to CASSLRDFGRYDEQFF.

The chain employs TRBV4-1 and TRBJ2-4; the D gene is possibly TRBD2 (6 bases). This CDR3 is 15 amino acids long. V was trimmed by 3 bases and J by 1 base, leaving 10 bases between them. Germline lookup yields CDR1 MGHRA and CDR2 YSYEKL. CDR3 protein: CASSQRLAAKNIQYF. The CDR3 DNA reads TGCGCCAGCAGCCAGAGGCTAGCGGCCAAAAACATTCAGTACTTC.

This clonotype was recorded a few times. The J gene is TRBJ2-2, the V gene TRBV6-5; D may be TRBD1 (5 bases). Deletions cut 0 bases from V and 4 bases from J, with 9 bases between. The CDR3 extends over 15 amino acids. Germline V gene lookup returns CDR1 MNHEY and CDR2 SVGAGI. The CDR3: CASSYSGRTTGELFF. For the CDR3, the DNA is TGTGCCAGCAGTTACTCGGGGCGAACCACCGGGGAGCTGTTTTTT.

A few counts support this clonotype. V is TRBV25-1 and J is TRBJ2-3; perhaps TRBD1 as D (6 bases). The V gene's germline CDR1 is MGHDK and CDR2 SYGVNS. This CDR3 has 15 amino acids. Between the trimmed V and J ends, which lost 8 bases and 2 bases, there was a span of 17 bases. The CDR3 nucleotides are TGTGCCAGCGTCCCTCCGGGACATCTCACAGATACGCAGTATTTT. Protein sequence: CASVPPGHLTDTQYF.

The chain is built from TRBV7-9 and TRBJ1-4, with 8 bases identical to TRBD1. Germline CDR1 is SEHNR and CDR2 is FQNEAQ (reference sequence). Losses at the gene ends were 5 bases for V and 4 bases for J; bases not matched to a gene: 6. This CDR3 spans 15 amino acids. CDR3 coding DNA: TGTGCCAGCAGCATCTACAGGGGGAATAATGAAAAACTGTTTTTT. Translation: CASSIYRGNNEKLFF.

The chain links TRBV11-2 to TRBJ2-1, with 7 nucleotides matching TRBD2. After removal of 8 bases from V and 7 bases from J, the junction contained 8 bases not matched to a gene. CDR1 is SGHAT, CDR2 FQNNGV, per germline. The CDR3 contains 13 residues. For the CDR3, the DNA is TGTGCCAGCCGGGCGGGAGATTGGAATGAGCAGTTCTTC. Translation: CASRAGDWNEQFF.